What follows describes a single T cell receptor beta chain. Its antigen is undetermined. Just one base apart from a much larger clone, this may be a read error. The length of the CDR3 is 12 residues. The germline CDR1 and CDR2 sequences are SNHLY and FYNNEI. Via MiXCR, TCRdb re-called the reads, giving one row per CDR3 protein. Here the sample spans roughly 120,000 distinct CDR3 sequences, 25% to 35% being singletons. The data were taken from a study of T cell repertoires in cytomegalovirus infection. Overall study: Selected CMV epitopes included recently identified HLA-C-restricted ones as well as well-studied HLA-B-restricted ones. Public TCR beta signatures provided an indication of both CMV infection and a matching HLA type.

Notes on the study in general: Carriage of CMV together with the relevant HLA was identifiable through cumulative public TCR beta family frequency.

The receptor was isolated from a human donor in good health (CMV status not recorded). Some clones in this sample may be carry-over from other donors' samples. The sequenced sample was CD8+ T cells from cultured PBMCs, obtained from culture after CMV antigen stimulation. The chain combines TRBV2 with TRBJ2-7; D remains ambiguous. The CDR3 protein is CVSSESGSEQYF. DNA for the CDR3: TGTGTCAGCAGTGAATCGGGTAGTGAGCAGTACTTC. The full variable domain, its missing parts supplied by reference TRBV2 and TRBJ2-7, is EPEVTQTPSHQVTQMGQEVILRCVPISNHLYFYWYRQILGQKVEFLVSFYNNEISEKSEIFDDQFSVERPDGSNFTLKIRSTKLEDSAMYFCVSSESGSEQYFGPGTRLTVT.